This entry features one T cell receptor beta chain sequence. This entry is derived from a study of shared clonotypes between healthy human individuals. The germline V gene encodes CDR1 MDHEN and CDR2 SYDVKM. This CDR3 region has 18 residues. Trimming removed 1 base at V and 9 bases at J, with 25 bases between. Naive-designated CD8 cells lacked CD45RO, were positively enriched for CCR7, and omitted terminally differentiated effector memory CD45RA+ cells. It was at deep level that the assay was run. Only in-frame clones appear in the TCRdb table, and some are missing; sequencing was by immunoSEQ multiplex PCR. The table shows millions of clones, with less than 95% occurring only once.

The TCR was taken from a man between 18 and 29 years old in good health. Sequenced input: naive CD8+ T cells sorted from blood. The genes are TRBV28 and TRBJ2-1; no clear D gene. The CDR3 nucleotides are TGTGCCAGCAGTTTATCTTTTGGATATCGGTTGGTAGTCGGTGAGCAGTTCTTC. It is translated as CASSLSFGYRLVVGEQFF.